The rows below give T cell receptor beta chains drawn from one sample of a study of shared clonotypes between healthy human individuals. Profiled with immunoSEQ multiplex PCR; TCRdb holds only in-frame clones, not every one. The data contain millions of clones, over 85% of them seen just once; the ten biggest clones take up about 0.37%. Sequencing was performed on naive CD4+ T cells from PBMCs. The receptors originated from a man aged 18-30 years in good health. Some clones in this sample may be carry-over from other donors' samples. Both conserved end residues are part of each CDR3. The D gene is left open where the match is weak. Expanded clones get a size class; other rows say once, few or many, or leave the size out.

j_call: TRBJ2-3; clone_size: NA; d_call: TRBD1; v_call: TRBV25-1; cdr3_aa: CASSESGGAYTDTQYF; cdr3_nt: TGTGCCAGCAGTGAATCAGGGGGAGCCTACACAGATACGCAGTATTTT
j_call: TRBJ1-4; clone_size: NA; d_call: NA; v_call: TRBV5-1; cdr3_aa: CASSLGQQNEKLFF; cdr3_nt: TGCGCCAGCAGCTTGGGACAGCAAAATGAAAAACTGTTTTTT
j_call: TRBJ2-2; clone_size: NA; d_call: NA; v_call: TRBV28; cdr3_aa: CASSFNPGTELFF; cdr3_nt: TGTGCCAGCAGTTTTAACCCGGGGACGGAGCTGTTTTTT
j_call: TRBJ1-1; clone_size: NA; d_call: TRBD1; v_call: TRBV25-1; cdr3_aa: CASREGARGEAFF; cdr3_nt: TGTGCCAGCAGGGAAGGAGCCAGGGGGGAAGCTTTCTTT
j_call: TRBJ2-7; clone_size: NA; d_call: TRBD2; v_call: TRBV19; cdr3_aa: CASSRSVLRTSWTYEQYF; cdr3_nt: TGTGCCAGTAGTAGGAGCGTGTTAAGGACTAGTTGGACCTACGAGCAGTACTTC
j_call: TRBJ2-3; clone_size: NA; d_call: NA; v_call: TRBV15; cdr3_aa: CATSGPRGPDTQYF; cdr3_nt: TGTGCCACCAGCGGGCCACGAGGGCCAGATACGCAGTATTTT
j_call: TRBJ1-5; clone_size: NA; d_call: NA; v_call: TRBV28; cdr3_aa: CASSFTGLALYSNQPQHF; cdr3_nt: TGTGCCAGCAGTTTTACAGGGTTGGCTCTATATAGCAATCAGCCCCAGCATTTT
j_call: TRBJ1-5; clone_size: NA; d_call: NA; v_call: TRBV28; cdr3_aa: CASRLKRGLGNQPQHF; cdr3_nt: TGTGCCAGCAGACTTAAGCGGGGGCTTGGCAATCAGCCCCAGCATTTT
j_call: TRBJ2-7; clone_size: NA; d_call: NA; v_call: TRBV28; cdr3_aa: CASSGSETTSYEQYF; cdr3_nt: TGTGCCAGCAGTGGATCTGAGACTACCTCCTACGAGCAGTACTTC
j_call: TRBJ2-5; clone_size: NA; d_call: NA; v_call: TRBV6-6; cdr3_aa: CASSYLVGAGQETQYF; cdr3_nt: TGTGCCAGCAGTTATCTTGTAGGGGCTGGCCAAGAGACCCAGTACTTC
j_call: TRBJ1-1; clone_size: NA; d_call: NA; v_call: TRBV7-3; cdr3_aa: CASSLLPRRGGTEAFF; cdr3_nt: TGTGCCAGCAGCTTACTCCCGCGAAGGGGGGGCACTGAAGCTTTCTTT
j_call: TRBJ2-3; clone_size: once; d_call: NA; v_call: TRBV10-1; cdr3_aa: CASSFGPLRDAQYF; cdr3_nt: TGCGCCAGCAGTTTCGGACCGCTCAGGGATGCGCAGTATTTT
j_call: TRBJ1-4; clone_size: NA; d_call: NA; v_call: TRBV27; cdr3_aa: CASSPRDIPDEKLFF; cdr3_nt: TGTGCCAGCAGTCCCCGGGACATACCCGATGAAAAACTGTTTTTT
j_call: TRBJ1-5; clone_size: NA; d_call: NA; v_call: TRBV4-1; cdr3_aa: CASSQDWAVPNQPQHF; cdr3_nt: TGCGCCAGCAGCCAAGATTGGGCAGTCCCCAATCAGCCCCAGCATTTT
j_call: TRBJ2-1; clone_size: NA; d_call: NA; v_call: TRBV7-6; cdr3_aa: CASSLTGSSYNEQFF; cdr3_nt: TGTGCCAGCAGCTTAACCGGTTCAAGCTACAATGAGCAGTTCTTC
j_call: TRBJ1-1; clone_size: NA; d_call: NA; v_call: TRBV7-2; cdr3_aa: CASSPSGPNTEAFF; cdr3_nt: TGTGCCAGCAGCCCAAGCGGCCCGAACACTGAAGCTTTCTTT